Reported below is one TCR beta chain. This entry comes from a study of monozygotic twins with inflammatory bowel disease. The germline V gene has CDR1 DFQATT and CDR2 SNEGSKA (reference sequence). The CDR3 is 17 residues long. TCRdb reanalyzed the 5' RACE reads, giving one entry per CDR3 protein sequence and no DNA. The table for this sample gives tens of thousands of distinct CDR3 sequences. Sequencing was performed on blood. The sequence was collected from a human donor with ulcerative colitis or Crohn's disease, or a healthy co-twin of an affected twin (not recorded which). V is TRBV20-1 and J is TRBJ2-2; TCRdb outputs TRBD1, but without DNA this stays unchecked. This CDR3 is CSALRAGGAGGTGELFF.